This T cell receptor (beta chain) appears in the sequencing data of a study of CD8+ T cells in alopecia areata. Investigators isolated RNA and reverse transcribed it into cDNA to act as the sequencing template. The repertoire was sequenced with immunoSEQ multiplex PCR; TCRdb's copy has only in-frame clones and lacks some. The repertoire holds about 200,000 clones, with more than 45% as singletons. Germline CDR1 and CDR2: KGHSH and LQKENI. The V gene lost 0 bases and the J gene lost 5 bases, with 11 bases spanning the gap. The CDR3 is made up of 14 amino acids. The study team obtained lesional scalp punch biopsies and peripheral blood from alopecia areata patients. This clone occurred a few times.

This sequence originates from a human donor with alopecia areata. Sequencing was performed on CD4+ T cells sorted from blood, taken at week 0. This chain links TRBV18 with TRBJ2-7; D is possibly TRBD1 (5 bases). The CDR3 DNA sequence: TGTGCCAGCTCACCACCTTCAGGGTCCCACGAGCAGTACTTC. Its protein product is CASSPPSGSHEQYF.